Included here is one T cell receptor beta chain sequence, with context. Antigen: not known. The repertoire was sequenced with immunoSEQ multiplex PCR; TCRdb's copy has only in-frame clones and lacks some. The sample lists more than 70,000 clones, roughly nine tenths occurring once. The sample comes from a study of T cell responses to AZD1222 COVID-19 vaccine. Findings and limits, study-wide: Reportedly, close to half of spike-specific TCRs are directed against unmutated variant regions. When two AZD1222 doses had been given, Spike-specific TCR breadth and depth rose.

The CDR3 length is 15 residues. Between the trimmed V and J ends, which lost 0 bases and 5 bases, there was a span of 14 bases. CDR1 SGDLS and CDR2 YYNGEE come from the germline V gene. The sequenced sample was peripheral blood, obtained on day 0 of AZD1222 vaccination. The chain combines TRBV9 with TRBJ1-2; D is unresolved. The TCR comes from an adult in good health. The CDR3 nucleotides are TGTGCCAGCAGCGTAGGGTTGTCGGGGAATTATGGCTACACCTTC. Its translation is CASSVGLSGNYGYTF.